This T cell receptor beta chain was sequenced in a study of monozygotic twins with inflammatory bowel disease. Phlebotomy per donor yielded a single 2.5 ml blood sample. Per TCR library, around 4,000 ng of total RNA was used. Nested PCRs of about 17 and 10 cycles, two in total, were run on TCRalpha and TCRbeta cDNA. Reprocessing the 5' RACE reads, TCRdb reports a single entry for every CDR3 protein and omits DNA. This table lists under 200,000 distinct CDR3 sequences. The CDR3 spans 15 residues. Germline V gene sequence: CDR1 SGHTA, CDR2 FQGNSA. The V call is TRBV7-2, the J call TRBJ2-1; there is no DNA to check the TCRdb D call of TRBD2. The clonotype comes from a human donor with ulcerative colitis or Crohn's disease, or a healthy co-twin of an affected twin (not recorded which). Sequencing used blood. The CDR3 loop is CASSTRSGASSEQFF.